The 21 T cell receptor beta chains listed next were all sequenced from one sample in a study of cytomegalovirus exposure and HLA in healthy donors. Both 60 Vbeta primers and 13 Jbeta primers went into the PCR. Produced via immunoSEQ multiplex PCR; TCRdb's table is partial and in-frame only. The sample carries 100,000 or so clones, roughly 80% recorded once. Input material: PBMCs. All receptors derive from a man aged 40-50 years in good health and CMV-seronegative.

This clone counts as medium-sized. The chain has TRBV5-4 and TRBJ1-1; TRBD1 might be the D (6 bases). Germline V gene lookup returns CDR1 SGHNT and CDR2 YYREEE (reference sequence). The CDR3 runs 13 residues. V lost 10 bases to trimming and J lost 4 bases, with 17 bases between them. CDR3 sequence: CAGIGGAGTEAFF. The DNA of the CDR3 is TGTGCCGGCATAGGGGGGGCAGGCACTGAAGCTTTCTTT.

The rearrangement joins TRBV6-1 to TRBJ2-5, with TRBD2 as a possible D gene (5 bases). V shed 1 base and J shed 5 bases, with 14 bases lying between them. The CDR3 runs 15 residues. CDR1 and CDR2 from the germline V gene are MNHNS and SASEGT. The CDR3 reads CASSEVRAGRETQYF. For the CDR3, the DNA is TGTGCCAGCAGTGAAGTCCGGGCGGGCAGGGAGACCCAGTACTTC.

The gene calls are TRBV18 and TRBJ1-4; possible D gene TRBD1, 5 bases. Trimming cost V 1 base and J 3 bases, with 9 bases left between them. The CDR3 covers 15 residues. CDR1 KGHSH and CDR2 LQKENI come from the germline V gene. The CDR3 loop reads CASSPRSGANEKLFF. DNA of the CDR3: TGTGCCAGCTCACCACGGTCGGGGGCTAATGAAAAACTGTTTTTT.

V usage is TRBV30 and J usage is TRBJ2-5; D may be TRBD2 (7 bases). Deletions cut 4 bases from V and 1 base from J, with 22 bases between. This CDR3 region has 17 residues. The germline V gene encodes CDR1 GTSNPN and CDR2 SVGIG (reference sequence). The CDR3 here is CAWTRGGAVGPQETQYF. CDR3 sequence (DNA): TGTGCCTGGACCAGAGGGGGGGCGGTGGGGCCCCAAGAGACCCAGTACTTC. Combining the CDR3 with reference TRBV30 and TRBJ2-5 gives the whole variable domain SQTIHQWPATLVQPVGSPLSLECTVEGTSNPNLYWYRQAAGRGLQLLFYSVGIGQISSEVPQNLSASRPQDRQFILSSKKLLLSDSGFYLCAWTRGGAVGPQETQYFGPGTRLLVL.

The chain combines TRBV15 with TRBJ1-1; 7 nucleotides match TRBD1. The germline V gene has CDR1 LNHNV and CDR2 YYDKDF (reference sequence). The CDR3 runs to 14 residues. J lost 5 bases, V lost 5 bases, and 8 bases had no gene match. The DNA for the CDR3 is TGTGCCACCAGCGGAACAGGGGCGGGAACTGAAGCTTTCTTT. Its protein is CATSGTGAGTEAFF.

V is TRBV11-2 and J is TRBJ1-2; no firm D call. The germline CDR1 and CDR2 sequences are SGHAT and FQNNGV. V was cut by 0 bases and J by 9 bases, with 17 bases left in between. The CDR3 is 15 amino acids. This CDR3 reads CASSLEPGVLLSYTF. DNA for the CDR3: TGTGCCAGCAGCTTAGAGCCGGGAGTCCTATTGAGCTACACCTTC.

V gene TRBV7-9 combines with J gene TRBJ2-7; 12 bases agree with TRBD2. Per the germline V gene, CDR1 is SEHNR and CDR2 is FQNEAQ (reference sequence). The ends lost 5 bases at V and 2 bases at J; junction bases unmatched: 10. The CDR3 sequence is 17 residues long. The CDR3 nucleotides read TGTGCCAGCAGCCAAAGTGGACTAGCGGGGACACCCTACGAGCAGTACTTC. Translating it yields CASSQSGLAGTPYEQYF.

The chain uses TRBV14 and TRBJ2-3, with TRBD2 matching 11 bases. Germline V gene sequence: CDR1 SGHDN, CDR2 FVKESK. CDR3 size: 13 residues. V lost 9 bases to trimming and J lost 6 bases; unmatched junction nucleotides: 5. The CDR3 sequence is CASQLAGVDTQYF. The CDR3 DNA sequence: TGTGCCAGTCAACTAGCGGGGGTCGATACGCAGTATTTT.

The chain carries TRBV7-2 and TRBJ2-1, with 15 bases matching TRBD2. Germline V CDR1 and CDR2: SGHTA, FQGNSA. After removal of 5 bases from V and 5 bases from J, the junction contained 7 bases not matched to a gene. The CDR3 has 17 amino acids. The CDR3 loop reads CASSGLAGGRSNNEQFF. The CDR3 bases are TGTGCCAGCAGCGGACTAGCGGGGGGGAGATCCAACAATGAGCAGTTCTTC.

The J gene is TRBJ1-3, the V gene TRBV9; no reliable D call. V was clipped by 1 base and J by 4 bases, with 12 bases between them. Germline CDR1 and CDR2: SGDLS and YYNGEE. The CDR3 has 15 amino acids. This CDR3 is CASSVSFGVGNTIYF. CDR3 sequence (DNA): TGTGCCAGCAGCGTAAGTTTCGGAGTCGGAAACACCATATATTTT.

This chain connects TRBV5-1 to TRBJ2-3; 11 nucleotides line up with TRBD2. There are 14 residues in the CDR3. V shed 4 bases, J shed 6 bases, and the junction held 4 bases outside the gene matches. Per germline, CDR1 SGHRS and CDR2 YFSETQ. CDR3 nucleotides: TGCGCCAGCAGCATAGCGGGGGGGCGGGATACGCAGTATTTT. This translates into CASSIAGGRDTQYF.

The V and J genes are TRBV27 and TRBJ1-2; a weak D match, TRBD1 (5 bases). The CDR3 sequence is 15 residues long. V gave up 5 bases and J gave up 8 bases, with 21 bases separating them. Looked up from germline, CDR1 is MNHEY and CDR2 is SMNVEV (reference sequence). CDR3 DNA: TGTGCCAGCAGTACCCCGGGACTGGGGTTAGGGGGCTACACCTTC. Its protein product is CASSTPGLGLGGYTF.

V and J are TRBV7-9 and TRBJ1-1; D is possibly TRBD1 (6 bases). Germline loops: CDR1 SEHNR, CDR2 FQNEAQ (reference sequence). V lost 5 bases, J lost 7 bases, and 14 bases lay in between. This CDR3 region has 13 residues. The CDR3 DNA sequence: TGTGCCAGCAGCCTAATGACAGGTGATGAAGCTTTCTTT. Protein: CASSLMTGDEAFF.

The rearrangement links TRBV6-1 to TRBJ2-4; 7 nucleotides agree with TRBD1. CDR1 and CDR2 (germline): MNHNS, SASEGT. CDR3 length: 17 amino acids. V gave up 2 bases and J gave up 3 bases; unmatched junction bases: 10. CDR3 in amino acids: CASSEWGQRLGKNIQYF. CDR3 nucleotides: TGTGCCAGCAGTGAATGGGGACAGAGATTAGGCAAAAACATTCAGTACTTC.

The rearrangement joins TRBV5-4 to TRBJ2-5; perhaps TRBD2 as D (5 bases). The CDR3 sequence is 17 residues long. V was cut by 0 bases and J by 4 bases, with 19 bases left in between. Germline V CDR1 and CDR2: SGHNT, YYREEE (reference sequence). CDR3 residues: CASSLDPGGTSRETQYF. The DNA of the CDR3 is TGTGCCAGCAGCTTGGATCCCGGAGGAACTAGTCGAGAGACCCAGTACTTC. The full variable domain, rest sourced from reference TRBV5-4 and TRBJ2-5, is ETGVTQSPTHLIKTRGQQVTLRCSSQSGHNTVSWYQQALGQGPQFIFQYYREEENGRGNFPPRFSGLQFPNYSSELNVNALELDDSALYLCASSLDPGGTSRETQYFGPGTRLLVL.

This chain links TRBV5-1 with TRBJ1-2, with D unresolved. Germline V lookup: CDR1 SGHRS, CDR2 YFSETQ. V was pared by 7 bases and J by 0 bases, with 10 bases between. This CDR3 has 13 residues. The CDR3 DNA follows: TGCGCCAGCGGGTCAGGTGCTAACTATGGCTACACCTTC. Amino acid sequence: CASGSGANYGYTF.

The CDR3 DNA sequence: TGTGCCAGCTCACCCTCCTCAGAGACCCAGTACTTC. It is translated as CASSPSSETQYF. The V call is TRBV18, the J call TRBJ2-5, with D uncertain. CDR3 length equals 12 residues. The ends were cut back, 3 bases at V and 4 bases at J, with 6 bases in the middle. Per germline, CDR1 KGHSH and CDR2 LQKENI.

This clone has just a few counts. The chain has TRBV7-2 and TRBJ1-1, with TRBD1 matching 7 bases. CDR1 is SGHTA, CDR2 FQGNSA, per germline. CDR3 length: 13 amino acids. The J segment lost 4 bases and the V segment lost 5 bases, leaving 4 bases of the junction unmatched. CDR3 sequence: CASSRGTATEAFF. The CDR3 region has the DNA TGTGCCAGCAGCCGTGGGACAGCCACTGAAGCTTTCTTT.

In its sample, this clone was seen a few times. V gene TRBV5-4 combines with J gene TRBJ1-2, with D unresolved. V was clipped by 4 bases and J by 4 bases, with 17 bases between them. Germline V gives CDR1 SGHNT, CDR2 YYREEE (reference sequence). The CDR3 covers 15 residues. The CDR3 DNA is TGTGCCAGCAGCCCGATGGGAGGGAACGGCTATGGCTACACCTTC. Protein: CASSPMGGNGYGYTF.

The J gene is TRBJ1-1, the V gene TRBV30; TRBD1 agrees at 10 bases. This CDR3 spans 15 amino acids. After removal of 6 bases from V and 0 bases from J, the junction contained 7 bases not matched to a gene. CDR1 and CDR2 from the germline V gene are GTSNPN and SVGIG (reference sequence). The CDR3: CACHPGQGLNTEAFF. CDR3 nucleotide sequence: TGTGCCTGCCATCCGGGACAGGGGCTGAACACTGAAGCTTTCTTT.

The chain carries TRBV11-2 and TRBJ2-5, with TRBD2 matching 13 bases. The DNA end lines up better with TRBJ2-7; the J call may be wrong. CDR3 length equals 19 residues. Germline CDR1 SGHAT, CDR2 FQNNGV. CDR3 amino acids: CASSLTSGTSGAYSYEQYF. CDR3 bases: TGTGCCAGCAGCTTAACCAGCGGGACTAGCGGGGCGTATTCCTACGAGCAGTACTTC.